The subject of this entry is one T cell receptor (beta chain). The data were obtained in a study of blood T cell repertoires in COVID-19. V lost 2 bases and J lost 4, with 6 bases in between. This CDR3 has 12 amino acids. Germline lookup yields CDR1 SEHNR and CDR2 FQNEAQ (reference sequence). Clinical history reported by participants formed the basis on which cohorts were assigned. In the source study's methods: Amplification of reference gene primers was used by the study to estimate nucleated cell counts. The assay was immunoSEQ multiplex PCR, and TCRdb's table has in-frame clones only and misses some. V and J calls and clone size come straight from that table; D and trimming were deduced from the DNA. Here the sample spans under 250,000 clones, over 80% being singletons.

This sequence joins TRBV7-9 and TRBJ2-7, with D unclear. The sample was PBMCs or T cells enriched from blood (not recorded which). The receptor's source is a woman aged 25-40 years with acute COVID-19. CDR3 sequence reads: CASSLLHYEQYF. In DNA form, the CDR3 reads TGTGCCAGCAGCTTATTACATTACGAGCAGTACTTC.